The 8 T cell receptor beta chains in this list originate from one sample, sequenced in a study of shared clonotypes between healthy human individuals (dated by TCRdb to about 2020). For the CD8 naive samples, CD45RO-negative cells were positively selected for CCR7, yielding a CD45RA+CCR7+ population from which TemRA cells were excluded. Libraries were prepared through the immunoSEQ multiplex PCR assay. The table comes from immuneACCESS by way of TCRdb, which keeps in-frame sequences with V and J called. Part of the clones is missing from these tables; in studies checked, under half for an unresolved V gene and the rest for unknown reasons. Within this sample are about 2.2 million clones, with 93% of them counted one time only. More than 1.5% of the sample is in the top ten clones. The sequencing input was naive CD8+ T cells from PBMCs. Interpreted using the paper, the cell subset or site label stands for: CD45RA+CCR7+. The receptors originated from a man younger than 30 in good health. Some clones in this sample may be carry-over from other donors' samples.

This chain links TRBV5-1 with TRBJ2-7; no firm D call. Germline V gene lookup returns CDR1 SGHRS and CDR2 YFSETQ. Trimming pared 5 bases from V and 6 bases from J, leaving 21 bases between. The CDR3 loop spans 15 amino acids. The DNA of the CDR3 is TGCGCCAGCAGGGCGGAATTCGCGCCAGTGTCCGAGCAGTACTTC. This sequence encodes CASRAEFAPVSEQYF.

The gene calls are TRBV28 and TRBJ1-2; D is uncertain. Germline CDR1 and CDR2: MDHEN and SYDVKM. The CDR3 is made up of 13 amino acids. Trimming took off 5 bases at V and 4 bases at J, with 11 bases between the two ends. The CDR3 protein is CASSPNVPYGYTF. CDR3 bases: TGTGCCAGCAGTCCAAACGTCCCCTATGGCTACACCTTC.

Comments on this clone: Other DNA sequences in this specimen translate into the identical CDR3. The rearrangement links TRBV27 to TRBJ1-2, with D possibly matching TRBD1 (6 bases). Trimming removed 0 bases from V and 2 bases from J, with 7 bases in between. The CDR3 totals 14 residues. From germline, CDR1 is MNHEY and CDR2 SMNVEV (reference sequence). CDR3 in DNA: TGTGCCAGCAGTTTATCCCAGGGGAACTATGGCTACACCTTC. Translated, it gives CASSLSQGNYGYTF.

Concerning this clone: In the same sample, other DNA sequences code for this CDR3. The rearrangement links TRBV13 to TRBJ2-7, with TRBD2 matching 14 bases. The CDR3 has 15 residues. The germline gives CDR1 PRHDT, CDR2 FYEKMQ (reference sequence). The trim removed 5 bases at V and 4 bases at J, leaving 4 bases unmatched. CDR3 loop: CASSPGTSGSYEQYF. The CDR3, as DNA: TGTGCCAGCAGCCCGGGGACTAGCGGGAGTTACGAGCAGTACTTC.

This chain joins TRBV28 and TRBJ2-7, with 11 bases identical to TRBD1. This CDR3 comprises 14 residues. Germline V CDR1 and CDR2: MDHEN, SYDVKM. V shed 7 bases and J 7 bases; nucleotides not matched to a gene: 9. In DNA, the CDR3 is TGTGCCAGCATCACGGACAGGGGGCTGGAGGAGCAGTACTTC. Translated: CASITDRGLEEQYF.

The V and J genes are TRBV4-3 and TRBJ1-4; tentative D call: TRBD1 (5 bases). Germline CDR1 reads LGHNA; CDR2 reads YSLEER. The CDR3 is 16 residues long. The V end was cut by 0 bases, the J end by 7 bases, with 15 bases between. CDR3 sequence: CASSQEGGRGGEKLFF. The DNA of the CDR3 is TGCGCCAGCAGCCAAGAAGGAGGACGTGGGGGTGAAAAACTGTTTTTT.

This chain links TRBV11-2 with TRBJ2-3; D remains ambiguous. Germline assignment: CDR1 SGHAT and CDR2 FQNNGV. Trimming removed 7 bases at V and 2 bases at J, with 16 bases between. The CDR3 consists of 15 residues. CDR3 loop: CASTPSDGYTDTQYF. CDR3 DNA sequence: TGTGCCAGCACCCCCAGTGACGGTTACACAGATACGCAGTATTTT. Supplemented by reference TRBV11-2 and TRBJ2-3, the full variable domain reads EAGVAQSPRYKIIEKRQSVAFWCNPISGHATLYWYQQILGQGPKLLIQFQNNGVVDDSQLPKDRFSAERLKGVDSTLKIQPAKLEDSAVYLCASTPSDGYTDTQYFGPGTRLTVL.

This clone was recorded only once. The CDR3 DNA reads TGTGCCAGCAGCTTACCCCGAGGCCCCCAGAGACAGACCGAGCAGTACTTC. It yields the protein CASSLPRGPQRQTEQYF. The rearrangement uses TRBV7-9 and TRBJ2-7; D might be TRBD1 (5 bases). Germline CDR1 reads SEHNR; CDR2 reads FQNEAQ (reference sequence). V lost 2 bases to trimming and J lost 6 bases, with 23 bases between them. The CDR3 runs to 17 residues.